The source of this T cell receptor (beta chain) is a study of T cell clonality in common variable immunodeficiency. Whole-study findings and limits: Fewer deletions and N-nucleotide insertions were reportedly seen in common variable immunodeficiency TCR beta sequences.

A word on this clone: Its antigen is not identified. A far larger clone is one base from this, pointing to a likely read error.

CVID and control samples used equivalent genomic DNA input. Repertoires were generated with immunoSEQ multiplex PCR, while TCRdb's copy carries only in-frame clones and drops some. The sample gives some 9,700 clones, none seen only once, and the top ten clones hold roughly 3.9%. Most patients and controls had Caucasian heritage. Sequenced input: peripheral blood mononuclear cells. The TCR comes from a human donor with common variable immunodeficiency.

The CDR3 here is CASQPGQGLVGAYEQYF. Partial CDR3 DNA: TGCGCCAGTCAGCCGGGACAGGGCCTAGTCGGCGCCTACGAG. The rearrangement joins TRBV5-1 to TRBJ2-7, with TRBD1 matching over 9 bases. The read ends 3 residues shy of where the CDR3 ends; the end is completed using the germline J gene. CDR3 length equals 17 residues. Germline CDR1 and CDR2: SGHRS and YFSETQ. V dropped 8 bases and J dropped 2; count of bases not matched to a gene: 17.